These T cell receptor beta chains were read from a single sample in a study of CD8 T cells in ankylosing spondylitis. TCRdb redid the calling of the 5' RACE reads with MiXCR, one entry per CDR3 protein. The sample has a few hundred thousand distinct CDR3 sequences; about 16% are singletons. Sequenced sample: blood, either unsorted or a sorted T cell fraction (not recorded which). These receptors were collected from a male donor with ankylosing spondylitis. Both conserved end residues are part of each CDR3. A D gene is named only where the DNA matches it firmly. Some rows have no size entry. The others give once, few or many, or a class for an expanded clone.

NA few TRBJ2-3 TRBV15 TGTGCCACCAGCAGATACACAGATACGCAGTATTTT CATSRYTDTQYF
TRBD2 NA TRBJ2-2 TRBV6-2/TRBV6-3 TGTGCCAGCAGTTCCTGGCGGGAGGGCTACACCGGGGAGCTGTTTTTT CASSSWREGYTGELFF
TRBD1 few TRBJ2-5 TRBV11-2 TGTGCCAGCAGCTCAACAGGGGTCCAAGAGACCCAGTACTTC CASSSTGVQETQYF
NA NA TRBJ1-1 TRBV15 TGTGCCACCAGCAGAGATCCGGGGAGCAACACTGAAGCTTTCTTT CATSRDPGSNTEAFF
NA NA TRBJ2-1 TRBV7-2 TGTGCCAGCAGCGCGACCACAAATGAGCAGTTCTTC CASSATTNEQFF
NA many TRBJ2-2 TRBV29-1 TGCAGCGTTGGTGGCCCCACCGGGGAGCTGTTTTTT CSVGGPTGELFF
TRBD2 few TRBJ2-7 TRBV27 TGTGCCAGCAGTTTTGGCGGGAGAAGCTACGAGCAGTACTTC CASSFGGRSYEQYF
NA NA TRBJ2-3 TRBV11-2 TGTGCCAGCAGAGAGGGGGGCACAGATACGCAGTATTTT CASREGGTDTQYF
TRBD1 NA TRBJ2-1 TRBV5-6 TGTGCCAGCAGCTTGGGGGTGAGGGACAGGCTCCACAATGAGCAGTTCTTC CASSLGVRDRLHNEQFF
NA NA TRBJ1-1 TRBV5-5 TGTGCCAGCAGCGGGAATCCAGGGGAGGGGACTGAAGCTTTCTTT CASSGNPGEGTEAFF
NA NA TRBJ2-7 TRBV28 TGTGCCAGCAGTTTGAAGGCGATCTACGAGCAGTACTTC CASSLKAIYEQYF
TRBD1 NA TRBJ2-5 TRBV3-1 TGTGCCAGCAGCCAGTGGGACAGGGCCCAAGAGACCCAGTACTTC CASSQWDRAQETQYF
NA few TRBJ2-2 TRBV29-1 TGCAGCGTTGGTACACAGGATTTGGGCGGGGAGCTGTTTTTT CSVGTQDLGGELFF
TRBD2 NA TRBJ2-3 TRBV7-3 TGTGCCAGCAGCTTAAGACTAGCGGAGACAGATACGCAGTATTTT CASSLRLAETDTQYF
NA NA TRBJ2-5 TRBV12-3/TRBV12-4 TGTGCCAGCAGTCATATTACCAGAGAGACCCAGTACTTC CASSHITRETQYF
NA NA TRBJ2-3 TRBV12-3/TRBV12-4 TGTGCCAGCAGTTTAGGTTATACATCCTCTAGCACAGATACGCAGTATTTT CASSLGYTSSSTDTQYF
TRBD2 NA TRBJ2-3 TRBV9 TGTGCCAGCAGCGTAGGAAGTCTAGCGGGGTTCACAGATACGCAGTATTTT CASSVGSLAGFTDTQYF
NA NA TRBJ2-1 TRBV18 TGTGCCAGCTCACCACCGTCTACAGTCTTTGAGCAGTTCTTC CASSPPSTVFEQFF
NA NA TRBJ1-2 TRBV4-1 TGCGCCAGCAGCCAAGAGGCCGGAGCATATGGCTACACCTTC CASSQEAGAYGYTF
TRBD2 NA TRBJ2-1 TRBV12-3/TRBV12-4 TGTGCCAGCAGTTTCTGGCGGGAGACGTCCTACAATGAGCAGTTCTTC CASSFWRETSYNEQFF
NA NA TRBJ1-5 TRBV28 TGTGCCAGCAGTTCGGGGTATAGCAATCAGCCCCAGCATTTT CASSSGYSNQPQHF
NA NA TRBJ2-1 TRBV5-1 TGCGCCAGCAGCTGGTCGGGAGTCTCCTACAATGAGCAGTTCTTC CASSWSGVSYNEQFF
NA NA TRBJ1-1 TRBV6-1 TGTGCCAGCACCTGGACCGAATCGCTGGAAGCTTTCTTT CASTWTESLEAFF
NA NA TRBJ2-7 TRBV7-9 TGTGCCAGCAGACACTATCTCCTCGACAGGGAGGACTACGAGCAGTACTTC CASRHYLLDREDYEQYF
NA once TRBJ2-1 TRBV9 TGTGCCAGCACACCTGGGGATAGCCGGGGCTCCTACAATGAGCAGTTCTTC CASTPGDSRGSYNEQFF
NA NA TRBJ1-5 TRBV2 TGTGCCAGCGGAAGAAGCAATCAGCCCCAGCATTTT CASGRSNQPQHF
NA few TRBJ2-3 TRBV7-2 TGTGCCAGCGCCCCTAATAGCGGCACAGATACGCAGTATTTT CASAPNSGTDTQYF
TRBD1 few TRBJ2-2 TRBV28 TGTGCCAGCAGCCCAACCGGACCGACGACAGGGTTGGTTATTGACACCGGGGAGCTGTTTTTT CASSPTGPTTGLVIDTGELFF
NA NA TRBJ2-1 TRBV3-1 TGTGCCAGCAGCCACCCAGGGCGGTTTTACAATGAGCAGTTCTTC CASSHPGRFYNEQFF
NA NA TRBJ2-7 TRBV13 TGTGCCAGCAGCTTAGGCGGCGCCTCCTACGAGCAGTACTTC CASSLGGASYEQYF
TRBD1 few TRBJ2-1 TRBV15 TGTGCCACCAGCAGGGACAGGGGACCCTACAATGAGCAGTTCTTC CATSRDRGPYNEQFF
NA few TRBJ1-2 TRBV3-1 TGTGCCAGCAGCCAAGAAGGGAGCCACTATGGCTACACCTTC CASSQEGSHYGYTF
TRBD1 NA TRBJ2-2 TRBV28 TGTGCCAGCAGTACGCGGACAGGGTATGGAGCCGGGGAGCTGTTTTTT CASSTRTGYGAGELFF
TRBD2 NA TRBJ2-7 TRBV6-2/TRBV6-3 TGTGCCAGCAGTTTCGAATGGACTAGCCCCTACGAGCAGTACTTC CASSFEWTSPYEQYF
NA NA TRBJ2-5 TRBV6-4 TGTGCCAGCAGTGAGGCCCCAAAAGAGACCCAGTACTTC CASSEAPKETQYF
NA few TRBJ1-1 TRBV3-1 TGTGCCAGCAGCCGGGGACGGGCGAACACTGAAGCTTTCTTT CASSRGRANTEAFF
TRBD2 NA TRBJ2-7 TRBV10-3 TGTGCCATCAGTGAGTTGCTAGCGGGCTCCTACGAGCAGTACTTC CAISELLAGSYEQYF
NA NA TRBJ2-2 TRBV12-3/TRBV12-4 TGTGCCAGCAGTTTTGAGGGCACCGGGGAGCTGTTTTTT CASSFEGTGELFF
NA few TRBJ2-7 TRBV30 TGTGCCTGGAGTGCGGGTGTCGGGTACGAGCAGTACTTC CAWSAGVGYEQYF
NA NA TRBJ2-3 TRBV6-1 TGTGCCAGCATGGTTCGCGGGGGCCTCACAGATACGCAGTATTTT CASMVRGGLTDTQYF
NA NA TRBJ1-2 TRBV6-1 TGTGCCAGCAGTGTTTGGGAACCCTATGGCTACACCTTC CASSVWEPYGYTF
TRBD2 few TRBJ2-5 TRBV27 TGTGCCAGCAGTTTATCAGCGCGGGAGGGCCCAGGAGAGACCCAGTACTTC CASSLSAREGPGETQYF
NA NA TRBJ2-4 TRBV25-1 TGTGCCAGCAGTGAATCGAGGGGCATTCAGTACTTC CASSESRGIQYF
NA few TRBJ1-5 TRBV28 TGTGCCAGCAGTTTGCGCGATTGGGGCAATCAGCCCCAGCATTTT CASSLRDWGNQPQHF
NA few TRBJ2-1 TRBV12-3/TRBV12-4 TGTGCCAGCGGGGAGGGAGGGGGTATCATTTATGAGCAGTTCTTC CASGEGGGIIYEQFF
NA medium-sized TRBJ1-1 TRBV27 TGTGCCAGCAGAACCACCATCCGCGGAGGGGGAGGCACTGAAGCTTTCTTT CASRTTIRGGGGTEAFF
NA NA TRBJ1-4 TRBV20-1 TGCAGTGCTGCGGACGGGGGACTTAATGAAAAACTGTTTTTT CSAADGGLNEKLFF
NA few TRBJ1-1 TRBV27 TGTGCCAGCAGGCGGTCGGGGGTTACTGAAGCTTTCTTT CASRRSGVTEAFF